The clone carrying this T cell receptor beta chain was picked up a small number of times. V was pared by 2 bases and J by 0 bases, with 11 bases between. The CDR3 runs to 14 residues. Germline V gene lookup returns CDR1 DFQATT and CDR2 SNEGSKA (reference sequence). The sample belongs to a study of Graves' ophthalmopathy and Graves' hyperthyroidism. Using RNA transcripts, the TCR beta CDR3 regions were amplified. HTBI primers were used in a first-round RT-PCR, which preceded a second-round multiplex PCR. TCRdb ran MiXCR on the multiplex PCR reads and lists one entry per CDR3 protein. The sample contains 650,000 to 900,000 distinct CDR3 sequences, roughly 40% of which appear only once.

Sequenced material: peripheral blood. The receptor comes from an adult man with Graves' ophthalmopathy. The J gene is TRBJ2-7, the V gene TRBV20-1, with D unresolved. The CDR3 nucleotides are TGCAGTGCTAGATCATTCACCGCCTCCTACGAGCAGTACTTC. Translated, it gives CSARSFTASYEQYF.